The sequence of this T cell receptor beta chain was determined in a study of metastatic and nonmetastatic thyroid tumors (dated by TCRdb to about 2020). A note on the overall study: Repertoires from peripheral blood and from tumor or nodule tissue samples of malignant and benign thyroid patients were compared. Overall study results and their limits: TCR beta diversity was reported as significantly higher in malignant tumors than in benign nodules, in both blood and tumor samples.

None of the patients had been given any treatment before thyroid surgery. Using T-cell receptor beta sequencing, the study looked back at clinical samples from patients collected from about 2011 to 2019. This clone appeared many times. The antigen this receptor binds is unknown. Per-base qualities were not stored, and no clone one base away is much larger. Other DNA sequences within the sample encode an identical CDR3. Reading from cysteine to phenylalanine, the CDR3 counts 15 amino acids. The entry retains the CDR3 DNA only, 45 bases that are in frame from base 1. Based on the germline V gene, the CDR1 and CDR2 sequences are LGHNA and YNFKEQ. V sheds 0 bases and J sheds 1 base, leaving 8 bases between their ends. Library preparation used PCR. For sequencing, an Illumina HiSeq 4000 was employed. High-throughput sequencing was used to profile the TCR beta-chain CDR3 region of each patient. The paper's data handling went like this. The researchers built a classifier to tell apart papillary thyroid cancer patients with distant metastasis, based on CDR3 differences among clinicopathological groups. The Shannon index was used to assess repertoire diversity, and the Morisita-Horn index was used to assess tumor-blood repertoire similarity. TCRdb handled the public reads itself, with Q25 trimming in fastp and clone calling in MiXCR, and kept productive beta chains. TCRdb assigned the V and J calls; the authors' analysis was not used. In all, the sample holds 65,000 or so clones, and approximately 4.1% of those were seen once. The ten top clones hold 20% to 25% of the sample.

The TCR originated in a female donor with papillary thyroid cancer or a benign thyroid nodule (not recorded which). Some clones in this sample may be carry-over from other donors' samples. The material sequenced was blood. The rearrangement joined TRBV4-2 to TRBJ2-3; the best D guess is TRBD2, with 5 bases matching. The CDR3 protein: CASSQEAARTDTQYF. The nucleotide sequence reads TGTGCCAGCAGCCAAGAAGCGGCCCGCACAGATACGCAGTATTTT.